Listed here is a single T cell receptor (beta chain). This clone's antigen is unknown. Nothing much larger sits one base from this clone, and base qualities are not available. The data belong to a study of CD8+ T cells in alopecia areata (dated by TCRdb to the late 2010s). Broadly, across the study: The treated patients, all with moderate-to-severe alopecia areata, were enrolled in an open-label pilot trial of oral tofacitinib given at 5 to 10 mg twice daily. High-throughput TCRbeta sequencing was used to examine T cell clonal expansion in alopecia areata in both the C3H/HeJ mouse model and human patients. Biopsies were taken from tofacitinib-treated patients at baseline and at 4 and 24 weeks of treatment, and a later scalp biopsy was taken in several of the tofacitinib-treated patients. TCRbeta CDR3 regions were amplified by immunoSEQ multiplex PCR with 35 Vbeta forward and 13 Jbeta reverse primers. Tofacitinib was administered for 6 to 18 months, and 6 months of follow-up off drug were then conducted to assess delayed response and recurrence. Scalp clonality was compared among normal scalp (n=4), patchy alopecia areata scalp (n=8), and alopecia totalis/universalis scalp (n=8). For the treated patients, the SALT score, which quantifies what percentage of scalp surface area is affected, served as the measure of disease severity. The RNA source kit depended on sample type: the PAXgene miRNA kit for fixed scalp, the miRNeasy kit for PBMCs, and the RNeasy kit for mouse skin. Scalp tissue and sorted CD4+ and CD8+ peripheral blood T cells from patchy and totalis/universalis alopecia areata patients and from healthy controls were covered by human TCRbeta sequencing. Results the study describes overall, beyond this receptor: Scalp clonality and the number of expanded CD8+ clones among the top 100 scalp clones were significantly decreased by tofacitinib. During tofacitinib treatment, many expanded lesional clones remained in scalp and blood, and this persistence may partly explain relapse after treatment is stopped. Compared with normal scalp, lesional scalp had higher clonality and more expanded CD8+ clones, particularly in alopecia totalis/universalis, a pattern that suggests antigenic drive. Unlike mouse skin, which is dominated by gammadelta T cells, normal human skin has resident alphabeta T cells that are also sequenced, and this complicates analysis of the scalp TCR repertoire. Shared TCR sequences between patients were less evident than in mice, which may be partly attributable to HLA diversity in the patient population. Because the treated cohort was small and had just a single nonresponder, larger studies are needed to establish links between baseline CD8+ expansion and response.

The sample's treatment or condition, from its label and the paper: oral pan-JAK inhibitor, 5-10 mg twice daily. Lesional scalp punch biopsies and peripheral blood were collected from alopecia areata patients. PBMCs were isolated by density centrifugation and stained for CD3, CD4 and CD8, after which CD4+ and CD8+ T cells were sorted on a FACSAria. The germline V gene yields SGHDT for CDR1 and YYEEEE for CDR2. Its CDR3 holds 13 amino acids, cysteine through phenylalanine. Just the 39-base CDR3 DNA is kept, in frame starting at base 1. V and J are truncated by 5 bases and 0 bases respectively, leaving an intervening sequence of 8 bases. Libraries were made using the immunoSEQ multiplex PCR assay. RNA was extracted from all samples and reverse transcribed into cDNA, which served as template for TCR sequencing. SuperScript III was used for first-strand cDNA synthesis, primed with a 2:1 mix of oligo-dT and random hexamers. A synthetic immune receptor repertoire was used to measure amplification bias, and any remaining bias was corrected computationally. In the source study's methods: After raw reads were preprocessed to remove errors, the CDR3 was defined following IMGT conventions as running from the conserved cysteine to phenylalanine. Clonality was calculated as 1 minus Shannon entropy normalized by log2 of the number of productive unique TCRs. Scalp TCRbeta sequences were cross-referenced with sorted blood CD4 and CD8 repertoires so that the CD4 or CD8 identity of scalp clones could be inferred. TCRdb stores this immuneACCESS table with in-frame sequences only. Part of the clones is absent; in the studies checked, under half of the shortfall reflects unresolved V genes, and no reason is known for the rest. That table is the source of V, J and clone size, and D and trimming were worked out from the DNA. The sample table holds roughly 220,000 clones, of which around two fifths were seen once. Together, the top ten hold more than 0.4% of the sample.

The sequence derives from a human donor with alopecia areata. The chain links TRBV5-6 with TRBJ1-1; the D gene remains uncertain. Here the sequenced sample was CD4+ T cells sorted from blood, taken between weeks 30 and 35, from a patient treated with tofacitinib. The DNA sequence reads TGTGCCAGCAGATTGAAGGTGAACACTGAAGCTTTCTTT. Translated, it gives CASRLKVNTEAFF.